This is a list of T cell receptor beta chains from one sample in a study of blood T cell repertoires in COVID-19. TCRdb's copy holds only in-frame clones and misses some; the assay was immunoSEQ multiplex PCR. The sample has about 190,000 clones, 84% seen once. Sequencing was done on a sample of peripheral blood. These receptor sequences come from a woman aged 70-85 years with active or convalescent COVID-19. The CDR3 runs from the conserved cysteine through the conserved F or W. The D gene is left open where the match is weak. For some rows the clone size is stated as once, few or many, or as a class when expanded; others skip it.

.	.	TRBV24-1	TRBJ2-5	CATSDSKSGLGGETQYF	TGTGCCACCAGTGATTCGAAATCGGGGCTGGGGGGAGAGACCCAGTACTTC
TRBD2	once	TRBV4-1	TRBJ2-1	CASSQDTSGRTEQFF	TGCGCCAGCAGCCAAGATACTAGCGGGAGAACTGAGCAGTTCTTC
.	.	TRBV6-5	TRBJ1-2	CASHPSGANYGYTF	TGTGCCAGTCATCCTTCAGGGGCTAACTATGGCTACACCTTC
TRBD1	.	TRBV27	TRBJ1-2	CASSPLRDRGYGYTF	TGTGCCAGCAGTCCGCTGAGGGACAGGGGCTATGGCTACACCTTC
TRBD1	.	TRBV6-5	TRBJ1-2	CASSKGQGGGYTF	TGTGCCAGCAGCAAAGGACAGGGAGGAGGCTACACCTTC
TRBD1	few	TRBV29-1	TRBJ1-6	CSVEAGGNSPLHF	TGCAGCGTTGAGGCAGGGGGAAATTCACCCCTCCACTTT
TRBD2	.	TRBV7-8	TRBJ2-5	CASSSGTSGIQETQYF	TGTGCCAGCAGCTCTGGGACTAGCGGGATCCAAGAGACCCAGTACTTC
TRBD2	.	TRBV19	TRBJ2-1	CASKASGRKVYEQFF	TGTGCCAGTAAGGCTAGCGGGAGAAAAGTCTATGAGCAGTTCTTC
TRBD1	.	TRBV2	TRBJ1-1	CASSYRGNTEAFF	TGTGCCAGCAGTTACAGGGGAAACACTGAAGCTTTCTTT
.	.	TRBV20-1	TRBJ2-1	CSFIRNEQFF	TGCAGTTTTATTCGGAATGAGCAGTTCTTC
TRBD2	.	TRBV2	TRBJ2-3	CASRVGGSGTQYF	TGTGCCAGCAGGGTCGGCGGGAGCGGTACGCAGTATTTT
TRBD1	.	TRBV29-1	TRBJ2-1	CSVAGQGGNEQFF	TGCAGCGTTGCGGGACAGGGGGGCAATGAGCAGTTCTTC
.	.	TRBV6-5	TRBJ2-1	CASTRTYGRDEQFF	TGTGCCAGCACAAGGACTTACGGTCGGGATGAGCAGTTCTTC
TRBD1	once	TRBV5-5	TRBJ2-7	CASSFSQGAYEQYF	TGTGCCAGCAGCTTTAGTCAGGGGGCTTACGAGCAGTACTTC
.	.	TRBV2	TRBJ1-3	CARSRPREGGHTIYF	TGTGCCAGAAGCAGACCCCGGGAGGGAGGCCACACCATATATTTT
.	.	TRBV14	TRBJ2-3	CASSQGFLRGSTDTQYF	TGTGCCAGCAGCCAAGGTTTCCTCAGGGGTAGCACAGATACGCAGTATTTT
.	.	TRBV5-6	TRBJ1-2	CASSLGQSRGGYTF	TGTGCCAGCAGCCTTGGACAGTCCCGGGGTGGCTACACCTTC
.	.	TRBV7-9	TRBJ2-7	CASSLVGQGEQYF	TGTGCCAGCAGCTTAGTAGGTCAGGGGGAGCAGTACTTC
TRBD1	once	TRBV28	TRBJ1-1	CASSFKTSGTGRVNTEAFF	TGTGCCAGCAGTTTCAAAACTTCCGGGACAGGGAGGGTGAACACTGAAGCTTTCTTT
.	.	TRBV14	TRBJ2-7	CASSQGSEQYF	TGTGCCAGCAGCCAAGGTAGCGAGCAGTACTTC
TRBD1	.	TRBV5-1	TRBJ1-1	CASSFPGGTEAFF	TGCGCCAGCAGCTTCCCAGGGGGCACTGAAGCTTTCTTT
.	.	TRBV11-1	TRBJ1-1	CASSLGGFTEAFF	TGTGCCAGCAGCCTAGGAGGGTTCACTGAAGCTTTCTTT
.	.	TRBV27	TRBJ1-2	CARDLRVASPRYGYTF	TGTGCCAGGGATCTCAGGGTTGCATCCCCCCGCTATGGCTACACCTTC
.	.	TRBV2	TRBJ2-1	CASSERAGSYNEQFF	TGTGCCAGCAGTGAAAGGGCGGGAAGTTACAATGAGCAGTTCTTC
TRBD1	.	TRBV10-3	TRBJ2-7	CAISVGQGKGEEQYF	TGTGCCATCAGTGTAGGACAGGGGAAGGGGGAGGAGCAGTACTTC
.	.	TRBV4-2	TRBJ1-2	CASSQAGIYGYTF	TGTGCCAGCAGCCAAGCAGGGATCTATGGCTACACCTTC
.	.	TRBV7-9	TRBJ1-3	CASRRGVSGNTIYF	TGTGCCAGCCGCCGGGGAGTTTCAGGAAACACCATATATTTT
.	.	TRBV5-4	TRBJ1-2	CASSSDRHRHGYTF	TGTGCCAGCAGCTCAGATCGACACCGGCATGGCTACACCTTC
.	.	TRBV6-6	TRBJ2-2	CASSYRDSSTGELFF	TGTGCCAGCAGTTACCGGGACTCCAGCACCGGGGAGCTGTTTTTT
.	.	TRBV5-1	TRBJ1-2	CASSLGDGSGYTF	TGCGCCAGCAGCTTGGGGGACGGGAGTGGCTACACCTTC
TRBD1	.	TRBV6-5	TRBJ2-7	CASSLSGTAPYEQYF	TGTGCCAGCAGCCTCTCCGGGACAGCCCCCTACGAGCAGTACTTC
.	.	TRBV5-1	TRBJ2-7	CASSRTPGHGSYEQYF	TGCGCCAGCAGCCGTACCCCGGGACATGGCTCCTACGAGCAGTACTTC
.	.	TRBV19	TRBJ2-7	CASSVGQNEQYF	TGTGCCAGTAGTGTGGGGCAGAACGAGCAGTACTTC
.	.	TRBV2	TRBJ2-7	CASSPQGSYEQYF	TGTGCCAGCAGCCCACAAGGGAGTTACGAGCAGTACTTC
.	.	TRBV12-1	TRBJ1-6	CASSFGTSSYNSPLHF	TGTGCCAGCAGCTTTGGGACAAGCTCCTATAATTCACCCCTCCACTTT
.	.	TRBV5-6	TRBJ1-2	CASSSRGTNYGYTF	TGTGCCAGCAGCTCGAGGGGGACAAACTATGGCTACACCTTC
TRBD1	.	TRBV10-3	TRBJ2-5	CAISRDRGYETQYF	TGTGCCATCAGTCGGGACAGAGGGTATGAGACCCAGTACTTC
.	.	TRBV11-2	TRBJ2-3	CASSPSPGVDTQYF	TGTGCCAGCAGCCCTTCTCCGGGAGTGGATACGCAGTATTTT
TRBD1	.	TRBV5-1	TRBJ2-2	CASSLDRGRTGELFF	TGCGCCAGCAGCTTGGACAGGGGGCGCACCGGGGAGCTGTTTTTT
.	.	TRBV6-5	TRBJ1-1	CASADSMNTEAFF	TGTGCCAGCGCTGACTCCATGAACACTGAAGCTTTCTTT
.	many	TRBV7-9	TRBJ2-3	CASSLVRSTDTQYF	TGTGCCAGCAGCTTGGTGCGTAGCACAGATACGCAGTATTTT
TRBD1	.	TRBV5-1	TRBJ2-7	CASSSRQGAYEQYF	TGCGCCAGCAGCTCAAGACAGGGGGCCTACGAGCAGTACTTC
TRBD1	.	TRBV9	TRBJ2-1	CASSSRDRQYNEQFF	TGTGCCAGCAGCTCCCGGGACAGGCAATACAATGAGCAGTTCTTC
TRBD2	.	TRBV5-8	TRBJ2-5	CASTVQRREAGGETQYF	TGTGCCAGCACCGTTCAGCGGCGGGAGGCCGGTGGAGAGACCCAGTACTTC
TRBD1	.	TRBV29-1	TRBJ2-5	CSVGTVQETQYF	TGCAGCGTAGGGACAGTACAAGAGACCCAGTACTTC
TRBD2	.	TRBV6-5	TRBJ2-7	CASSPGGGPKEQYF	TGTGCCAGCAGTCCCGGGGGAGGGCCAAAAGAGCAGTACTTC
.	.	TRBV7-3	TRBJ2-6	CASSPGSSGANVLTF	TGTGCCAGCAGCCCGGGGAGTTCTGGGGCCAACGTCCTGACTTTC
TRBD2	.	TRBV25-1	TRBJ2-7	CASRDGGGGPYEQYF	TGTGCCAGCAGGGATGGGGGGGGAGGACCCTACGAGCAGTACTTC